This T cell receptor beta chain was recovered during a study of T cell responses to AZD1222 COVID-19 vaccine (dated by TCRdb to about 2021). Concerning the study at large: A total of 230 to 250 trial participants underwent TCR sequencing, of whom 207 received two doses of AZD1222 and about 25 received two doses of the MenACWY control vaccine. Trial participants were enrolled into age subgroups of 18-55, 56-69 and 70-plus years, which contained 148, 28 and 57 TCR-sequenced participants, respectively.

The time point label corresponds to: about 28 days (+/-7) after the second vaccine dose. AZD1222 recipients whose second dose came at about 4 weeks and those whose second dose came at about 12 weeks were combined into one group, since spike-specific TCR depth and breadth did not differ between the two schedules. Samples from vaccinated people were obtained from the UK trials COV001 and COV002, which included a single-blind randomized controlled phase 2/3 trial of AZD1222 (ChAdOx1 nCoV-19) in healthy adults. For TCRbeta chain sequencing, PBMC samples were collected from trial participants at day 0 and at day 28 after the second dose. The CDR3 regions of human TCRbeta chains were subjected to immunosequencing. Per the source publication's procedure: TCRs in the repertoires were compared against a reference library of SARS-CoV-2-specific TCRs that had been generated with the MIRA antigen-specificity platform. Breadth was defined as the fraction of unique TCRs that were SARS-CoV-2-associated, and depth was defined as the fraction of total T cells that were SARS-CoV-2-associated. Using the MIRA data, every spike-specific TCR was mapped to the spike region that the TCR reacted to and assigned to either a CD4 or a CD8 class. Log10-transformed breadth and depth values were compared by one-way ANOVA with Sidak's multiple comparisons tests. Here the immuneACCESS table is served through TCRdb, limited to in-frame sequences with V and J called. Missing clones are a known gap in these copies; in checked studies unresolved V genes cover under half, and the rest lacks a known reason. V, J and clone size are those of that table, while D and trimming were read from the DNA. The sample includes about 81,000 clones, with 90% observed a single time. In total, the top ten clones hold approximately 5% of the sample.

The paper's findings and limits, for the study overall: After two AZD1222 doses, both the breadth and the depth of spike-specific TCRs were significantly higher than at day 0 and than in MenACWY recipients. Because no day 14 peak-response samples were available, repertoires were characterized only after the peak T cell response. The 56-69-year group was small, and its depth increase did not reach significance, likely because of low power. The vaccine-associated CD4 TCRs covered the entire spike protein, and the dominant responses fell in regions 160-218 and 743-854. Reportedly, almost half of the unique spike-specific TCRs recognized epitopes lying outside the regions that are mutated in the B.1.351 and B.1.1.7 variants. Conclusions about previously exposed vaccinees are limited, since just six AZD1222 recipients were seropositive for SARS-CoV-2 at baseline. Participants were mostly white British and included more females than males, and it was suggested by the authors that clonal diversity may have been underestimated.

Of note for this clone: Its antigen has not been determined. No base-level quality is on record; no much larger clone is a single base apart.

The CDR3, cysteine through phenylalanine, is 13 amino acids long. Left in the record is the CDR3 DNA by itself, 39 bases read in frame from the first base. The V end loses 5 bases and the J end loses 9 bases, and a stretch of 14 bases separates them. Per the germline V gene (reference sequence), SEHNR is the CDR1 and FQNEAQ is the CDR2. The origin of this receptor is an adult who received the AZD1222 COVID-19 vaccine. This material consisted of peripheral blood, taken 28 days after the second AZD1222 dose. The chain couples TRBV7-9 to TRBJ1-5; perhaps TRBD1 is the D gene, with 5 bases matching. The CDR3 reads CASSRDLKSPQHF. Here is the DNA: TGTGCCAGCAGCCGGGACCTTAAGTCGCCCCAGCATTTT.